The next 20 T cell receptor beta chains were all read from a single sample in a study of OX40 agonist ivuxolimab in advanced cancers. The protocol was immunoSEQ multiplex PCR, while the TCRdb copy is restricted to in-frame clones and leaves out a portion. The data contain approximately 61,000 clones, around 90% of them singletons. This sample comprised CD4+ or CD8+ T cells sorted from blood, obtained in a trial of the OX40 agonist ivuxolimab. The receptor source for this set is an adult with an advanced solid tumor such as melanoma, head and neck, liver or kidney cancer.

The CDR3 sequence is CASSFTDSLYGYTF. The CDR3 nucleotides read TGTGCCAGCAGCTTTACGGACAGCCTCTATGGCTACACCTTC. The V call is TRBV11-2, the J call TRBJ1-2, with a tentative D call TRBD1 (6 bases). Trimming cost V 3 bases and J 4 bases, with 12 bases left between them. Germline-derived CDR1 and CDR2 are SGHAT and FQNNGV. The CDR3 is made up of 14 amino acids.

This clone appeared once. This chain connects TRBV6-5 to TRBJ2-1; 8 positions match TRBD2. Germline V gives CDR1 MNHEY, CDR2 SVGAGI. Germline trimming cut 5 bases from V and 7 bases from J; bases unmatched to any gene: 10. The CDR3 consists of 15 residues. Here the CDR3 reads CASSTNPGLDNEQFF. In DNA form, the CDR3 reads TGTGCCAGCAGTACGAATCCGGGACTAGATAATGAGCAGTTCTTC.

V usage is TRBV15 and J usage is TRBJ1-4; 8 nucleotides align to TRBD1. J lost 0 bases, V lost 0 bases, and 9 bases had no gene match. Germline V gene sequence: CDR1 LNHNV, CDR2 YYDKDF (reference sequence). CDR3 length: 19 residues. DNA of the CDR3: TGTGCCACCAGCAGAGACGTAAATGGACAGGGTCCAACTAATGAAAAACTGTTTTTT. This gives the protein CATSRDVNGQGPTNEKLFF.

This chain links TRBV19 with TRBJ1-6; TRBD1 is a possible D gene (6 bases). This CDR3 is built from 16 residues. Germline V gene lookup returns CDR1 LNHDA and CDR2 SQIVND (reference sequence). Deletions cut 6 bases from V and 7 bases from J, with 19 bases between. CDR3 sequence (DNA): TGTGCCAGTAGCGGGAGGAAGGGGGAGTTCAATTCACCCCTCCACTTT. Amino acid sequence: CASSGRKGEFNSPLHF.

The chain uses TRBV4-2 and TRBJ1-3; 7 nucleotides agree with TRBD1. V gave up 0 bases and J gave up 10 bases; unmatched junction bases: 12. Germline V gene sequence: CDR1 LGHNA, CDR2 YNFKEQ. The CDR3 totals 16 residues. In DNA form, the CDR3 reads TGTGCCAGCAGCCAAGACGGGGCGAACAGGGGATTGACCATATATTTT. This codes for CASSQDGANRGLTIYF.

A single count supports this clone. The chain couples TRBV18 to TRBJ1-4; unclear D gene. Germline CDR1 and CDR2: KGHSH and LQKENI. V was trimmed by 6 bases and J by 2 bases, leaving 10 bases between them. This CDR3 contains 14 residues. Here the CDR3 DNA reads TGTGCCAGCTCTGATGGGGTGACTAATGAAAAACTGTTTTTT. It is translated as CASSDGVTNEKLFF.

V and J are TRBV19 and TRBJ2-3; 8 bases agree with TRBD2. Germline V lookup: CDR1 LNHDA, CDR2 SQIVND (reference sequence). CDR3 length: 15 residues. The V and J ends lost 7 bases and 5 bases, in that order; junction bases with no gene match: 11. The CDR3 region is CASMERGSFEDTQYF. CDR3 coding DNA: TGTGCCAGTATGGAGCGGGGGTCCTTCGAAGATACGCAGTATTTT.

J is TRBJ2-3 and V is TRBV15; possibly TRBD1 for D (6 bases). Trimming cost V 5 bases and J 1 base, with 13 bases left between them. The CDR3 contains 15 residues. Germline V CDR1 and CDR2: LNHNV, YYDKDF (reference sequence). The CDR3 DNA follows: TGTGCCACCAGCGGTGCCCACAGGGGCACAGATACGCAGTATTTT. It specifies CATSGAHRGTDTQYF.

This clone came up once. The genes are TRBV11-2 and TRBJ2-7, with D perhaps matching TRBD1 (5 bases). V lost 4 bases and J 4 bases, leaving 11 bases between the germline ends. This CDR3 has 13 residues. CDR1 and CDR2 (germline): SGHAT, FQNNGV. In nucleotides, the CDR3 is TGTGCCAGCAGCTCAGGGAATCAGTACGAGCAGTACTTC. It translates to CASSSGNQYEQYF.

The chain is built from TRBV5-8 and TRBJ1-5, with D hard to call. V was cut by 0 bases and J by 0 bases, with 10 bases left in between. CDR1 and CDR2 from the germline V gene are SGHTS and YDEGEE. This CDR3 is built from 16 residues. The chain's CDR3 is CASSLVSVNSNQPQHF. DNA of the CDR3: TGTGCCAGCAGCTTGGTGTCAGTGAATAGCAATCAGCCCCAGCATTTT.

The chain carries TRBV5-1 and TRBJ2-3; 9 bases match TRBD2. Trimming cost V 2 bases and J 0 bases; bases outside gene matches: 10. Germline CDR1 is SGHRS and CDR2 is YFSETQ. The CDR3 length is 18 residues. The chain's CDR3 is CASSFGAGGSFSTDTQYF. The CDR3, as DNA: TGCGCCAGCAGCTTCGGAGCGGGGGGATCATTCAGCACAGATACGCAGTATTTT.

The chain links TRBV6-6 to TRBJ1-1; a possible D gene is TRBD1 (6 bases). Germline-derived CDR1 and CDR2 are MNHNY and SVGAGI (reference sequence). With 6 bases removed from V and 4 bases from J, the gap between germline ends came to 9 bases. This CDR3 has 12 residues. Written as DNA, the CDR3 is TGTGCCAGCAGAGGGGGGACCACTGAAGCTTTCTTT. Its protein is CASRGGTTEAFF.

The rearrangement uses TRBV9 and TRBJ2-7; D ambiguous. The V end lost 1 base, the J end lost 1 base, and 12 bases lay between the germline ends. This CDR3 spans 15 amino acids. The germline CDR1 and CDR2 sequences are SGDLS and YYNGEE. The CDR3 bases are TGTGCCAGCAGCGTATCCTGGGATAGATCCTACGAGCAGTACTTC. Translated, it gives CASSVSWDRSYEQYF.

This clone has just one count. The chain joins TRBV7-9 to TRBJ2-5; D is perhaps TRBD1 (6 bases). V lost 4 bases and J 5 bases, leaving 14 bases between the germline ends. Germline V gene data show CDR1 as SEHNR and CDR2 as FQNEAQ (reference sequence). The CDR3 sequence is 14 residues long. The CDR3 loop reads CASSSWTAAETQYF. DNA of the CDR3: TGTGCCAGCAGCTCCTGGACAGCCGCGGAGACCCAGTACTTC.

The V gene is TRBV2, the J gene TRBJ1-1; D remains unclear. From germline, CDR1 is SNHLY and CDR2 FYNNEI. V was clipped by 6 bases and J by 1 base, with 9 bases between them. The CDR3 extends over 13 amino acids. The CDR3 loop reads CASRLQKNTEAFF. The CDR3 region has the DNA TGTGCCAGCAGATTACAGAAGAACACTGAAGCTTTCTTT.

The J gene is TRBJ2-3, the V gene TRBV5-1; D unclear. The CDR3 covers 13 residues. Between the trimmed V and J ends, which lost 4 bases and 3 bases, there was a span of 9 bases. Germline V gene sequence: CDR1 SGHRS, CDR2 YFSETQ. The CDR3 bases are TGCGCCAGCAGCCTTGACTCTACAGATACGCAGTATTTT. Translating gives CASSLDSTDTQYF. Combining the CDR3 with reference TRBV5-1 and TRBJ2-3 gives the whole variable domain KAGVTQTPRYLIKTRGQQVTLSCSPISGHRSVSWYQQTPGQGLQFLFEYFSETQRNKGNFPGRFSGRQFSNSRSEMNVSTLELGDSALYLCASSLDSTDTQYFGPGTRLTVL.

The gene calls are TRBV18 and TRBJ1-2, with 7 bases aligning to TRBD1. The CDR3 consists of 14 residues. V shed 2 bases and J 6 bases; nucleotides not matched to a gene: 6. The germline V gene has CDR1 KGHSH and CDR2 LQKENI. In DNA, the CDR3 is TGTGCCAGCTCACCAAGTTCAACAGGGGATGGCTACACCTTC. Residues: CASSPSSTGDGYTF. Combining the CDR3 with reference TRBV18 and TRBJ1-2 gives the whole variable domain NAGVMQNPRHLVRRRGQEARLRCSPMKGHSHVYWYRQLPEEGLKFMVYLQKENIIDESGMPKERFSAEFPKEGPSILRIQQVVRGDSAAYFCASSPSSTGDGYTFGSGTRLTVV.

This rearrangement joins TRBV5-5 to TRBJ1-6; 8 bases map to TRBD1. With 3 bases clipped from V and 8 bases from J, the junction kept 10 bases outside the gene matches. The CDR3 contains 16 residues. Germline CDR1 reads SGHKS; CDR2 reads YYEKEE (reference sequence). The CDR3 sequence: CASSSLTGVWDSPLHF. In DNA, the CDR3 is TGTGCCAGCAGCTCCTTGACAGGGGTGTGGGATTCACCCCTCCACTTT.

CDR3 sequence: CASSVSGLGNNEQFF. CDR3 DNA: TGTGCCAGCAGTGTTTCGGGACTAGGCAACAATGAGCAGTTCTTC. The chain recombines TRBV27 with TRBJ2-1; 8 positions match TRBD2. CDR3 length: 15 amino acids. V was clipped by 5 bases and J by 5 bases; unmatched bases: 8. Germline loops: CDR1 MNHEY, CDR2 SMNVEV (reference sequence).

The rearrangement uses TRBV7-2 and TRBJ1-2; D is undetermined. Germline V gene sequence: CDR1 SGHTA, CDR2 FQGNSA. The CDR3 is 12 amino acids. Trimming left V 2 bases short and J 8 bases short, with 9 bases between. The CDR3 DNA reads TGTGCCAGCAGCTTAAGCGAGGCGGGCTACACCTTC. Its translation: CASSLSEAGYTF.